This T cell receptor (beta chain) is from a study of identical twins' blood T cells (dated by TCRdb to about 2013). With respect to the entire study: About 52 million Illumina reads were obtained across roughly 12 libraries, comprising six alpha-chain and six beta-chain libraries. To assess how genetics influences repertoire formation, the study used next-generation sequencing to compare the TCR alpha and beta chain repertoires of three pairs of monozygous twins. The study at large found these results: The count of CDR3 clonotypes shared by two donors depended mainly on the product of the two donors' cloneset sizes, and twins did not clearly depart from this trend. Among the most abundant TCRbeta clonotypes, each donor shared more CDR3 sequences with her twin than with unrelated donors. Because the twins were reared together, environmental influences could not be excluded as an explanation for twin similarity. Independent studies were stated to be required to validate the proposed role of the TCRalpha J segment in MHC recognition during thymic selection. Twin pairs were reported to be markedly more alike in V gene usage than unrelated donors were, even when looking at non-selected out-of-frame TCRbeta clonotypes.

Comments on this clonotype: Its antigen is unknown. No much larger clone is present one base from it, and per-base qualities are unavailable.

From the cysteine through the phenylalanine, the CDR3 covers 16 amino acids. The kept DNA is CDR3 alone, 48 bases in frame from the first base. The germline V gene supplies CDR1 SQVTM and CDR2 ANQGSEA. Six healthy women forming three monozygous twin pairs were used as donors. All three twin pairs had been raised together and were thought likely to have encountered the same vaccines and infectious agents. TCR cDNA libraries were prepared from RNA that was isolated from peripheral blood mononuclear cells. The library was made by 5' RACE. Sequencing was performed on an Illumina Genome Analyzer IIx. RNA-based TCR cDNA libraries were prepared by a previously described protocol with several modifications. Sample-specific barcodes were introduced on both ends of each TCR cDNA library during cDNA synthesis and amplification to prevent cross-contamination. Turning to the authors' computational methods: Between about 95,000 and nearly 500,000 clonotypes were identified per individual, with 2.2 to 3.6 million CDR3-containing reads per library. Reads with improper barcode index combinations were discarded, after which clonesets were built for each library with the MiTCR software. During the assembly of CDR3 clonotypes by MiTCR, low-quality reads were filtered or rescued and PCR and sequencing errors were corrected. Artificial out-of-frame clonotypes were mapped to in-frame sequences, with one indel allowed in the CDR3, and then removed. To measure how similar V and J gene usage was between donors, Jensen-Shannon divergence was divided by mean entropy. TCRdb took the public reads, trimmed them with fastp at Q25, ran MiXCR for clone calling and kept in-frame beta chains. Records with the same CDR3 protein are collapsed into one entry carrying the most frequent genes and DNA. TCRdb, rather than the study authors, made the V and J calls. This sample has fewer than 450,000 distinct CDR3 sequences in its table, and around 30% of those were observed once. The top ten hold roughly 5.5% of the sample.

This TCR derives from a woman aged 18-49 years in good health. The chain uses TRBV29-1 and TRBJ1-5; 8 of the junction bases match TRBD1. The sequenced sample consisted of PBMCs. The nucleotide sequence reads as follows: TGCGGCGCCTTATCTTTAGACAGGGGATACGATCAGCCCCAGCATTTT. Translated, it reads CGALSLDRGYDQPQHF. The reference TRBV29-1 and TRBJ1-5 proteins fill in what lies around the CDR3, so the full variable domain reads SAVISQKPSRDICQRGTSLTIQCQVDSQVTMMFWYRQQPGQSLTLIATANQGSEATYESGFVIDKFPISRPNLTFSTLTVSNMSPEDSSIYLCGALSLDRGYDQPQHFGDGTRLSIL.